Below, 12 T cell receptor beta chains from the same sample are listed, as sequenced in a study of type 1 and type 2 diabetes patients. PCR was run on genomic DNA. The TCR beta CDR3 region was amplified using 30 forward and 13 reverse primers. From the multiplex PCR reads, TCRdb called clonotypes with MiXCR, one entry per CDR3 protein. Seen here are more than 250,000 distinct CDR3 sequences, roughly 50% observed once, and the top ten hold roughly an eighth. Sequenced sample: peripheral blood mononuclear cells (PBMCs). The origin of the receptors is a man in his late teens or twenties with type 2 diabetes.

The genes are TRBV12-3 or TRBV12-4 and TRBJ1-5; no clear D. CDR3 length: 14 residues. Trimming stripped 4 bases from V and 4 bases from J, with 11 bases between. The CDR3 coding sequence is TGTGCCAGCAGTTCGGGGAGGAGAAATCAGCCCCAGCATTTT. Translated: CASSSGRRNQPQHF.

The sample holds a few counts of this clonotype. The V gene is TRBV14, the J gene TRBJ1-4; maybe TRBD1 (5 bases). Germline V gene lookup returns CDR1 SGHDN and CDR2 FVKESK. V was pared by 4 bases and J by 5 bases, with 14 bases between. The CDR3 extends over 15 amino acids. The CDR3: CASSPVGGENEKLFF. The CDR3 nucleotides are TGTGCCAGCAGCCCGGTTGGGGGAGAGAATGAAAAACTGTTTTTT. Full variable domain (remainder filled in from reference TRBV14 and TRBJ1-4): EAGVTQFPSHSVIEKGQTVTLRCDPISGHDNLYWYRRVMGKEIKFLLHFVKESKQDESGMPNNRFLAERTGGTYSTLKVQPAELEDSGVYFCASSPVGGENEKLFFGSGTQLSVL.

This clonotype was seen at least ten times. The CDR3 nucleotides are TGTGCCAGCAGCCCGGGACTAGCGGGTTACGAGCAGTACTTC. Residues: CASSPGLAGYEQYF. The J gene is TRBJ2-7, the V gene TRBV13; 12 bases fit TRBD2. Per germline, CDR1 PRHDT and CDR2 FYEKMQ (reference sequence). The CDR3 has 14 amino acids. J lost 4 bases, V lost 5 bases, and 3 bases had no gene match. Supplemented by reference TRBV13 and TRBJ2-7, the full variable domain reads AAGVIQSPRHLIKEKRETATLKCYPIPRHDTVYWYQQGPGQDPQFLISFYEKMQSDKGSIPDRFSAQQFSDYHSELNMSSLELGDSALYFCASSPGLAGYEQYFGPGTRLTVT.

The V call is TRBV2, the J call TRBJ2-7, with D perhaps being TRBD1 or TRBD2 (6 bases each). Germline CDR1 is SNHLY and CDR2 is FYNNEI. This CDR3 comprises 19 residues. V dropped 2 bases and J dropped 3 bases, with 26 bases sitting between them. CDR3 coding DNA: TGTGCCAGCAGTGAATGGGGGGCGCGGGGCTCAACCTACCGCTACGAGCAGTACTTC. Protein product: CASSEWGARGSTYRYEQYF.

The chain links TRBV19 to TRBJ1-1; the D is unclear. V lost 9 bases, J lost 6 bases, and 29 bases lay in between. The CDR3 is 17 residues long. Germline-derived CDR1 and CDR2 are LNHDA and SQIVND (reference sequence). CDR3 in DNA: TGTGCCAGCAAACGCCTCCATTCTACGCAGAGTGGCCCTGAAGCTTTCTTT. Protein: CASKRLHSTQSGPEAFF.

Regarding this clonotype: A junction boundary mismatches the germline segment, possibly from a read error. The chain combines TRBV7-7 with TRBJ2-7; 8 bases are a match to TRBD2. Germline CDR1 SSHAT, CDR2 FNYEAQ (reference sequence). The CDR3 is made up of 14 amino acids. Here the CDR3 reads CASSLARGAHEQYF. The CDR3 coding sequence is TGTGCTAGCAGCTTAGCGCGGGGGGCCCACGAGCAGTACTTC.

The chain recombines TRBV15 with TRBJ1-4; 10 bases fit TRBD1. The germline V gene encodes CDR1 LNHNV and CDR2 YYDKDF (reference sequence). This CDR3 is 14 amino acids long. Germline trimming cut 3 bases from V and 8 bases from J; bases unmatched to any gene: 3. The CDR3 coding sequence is TGTGCCACCAGCAGGGACAGGGGGAAGGAAAAACTGTTTTTT. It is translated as CATSRDRGKEKLFF.

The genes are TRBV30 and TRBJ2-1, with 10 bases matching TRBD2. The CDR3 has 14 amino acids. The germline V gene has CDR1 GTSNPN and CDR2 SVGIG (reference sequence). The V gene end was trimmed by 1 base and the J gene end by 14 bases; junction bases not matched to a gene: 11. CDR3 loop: CAWSGGAGGRGEFF. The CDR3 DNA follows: TGTGCCTGGAGTGGAGGAGCGGGAGGGCGGGGGGAGTTCTTC.

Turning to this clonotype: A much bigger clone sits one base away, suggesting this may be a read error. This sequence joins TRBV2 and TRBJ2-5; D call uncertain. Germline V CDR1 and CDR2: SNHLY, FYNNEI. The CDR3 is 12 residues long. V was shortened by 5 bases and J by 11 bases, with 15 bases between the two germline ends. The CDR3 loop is CASSPTNLRQYF. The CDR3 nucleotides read TGTGCCAGCAGTCCTACTAATCTTAGGCAGTACTTC.

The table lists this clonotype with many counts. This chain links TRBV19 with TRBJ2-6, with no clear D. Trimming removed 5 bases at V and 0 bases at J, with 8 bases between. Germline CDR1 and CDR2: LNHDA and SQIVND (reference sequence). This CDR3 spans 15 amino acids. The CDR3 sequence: CASSQQGSGANVLTF. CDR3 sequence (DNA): TGTGCCAGTAGTCAACAAGGCTCTGGGGCCAACGTCCTGACTTTC.

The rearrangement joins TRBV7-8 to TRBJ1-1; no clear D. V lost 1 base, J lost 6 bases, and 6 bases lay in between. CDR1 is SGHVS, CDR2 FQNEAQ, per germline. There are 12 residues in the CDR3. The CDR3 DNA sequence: TGTGCCAGCAGCTTAGTAGGGTCTGAAGCTTTCTTT. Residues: CASSLVGSEAFF.

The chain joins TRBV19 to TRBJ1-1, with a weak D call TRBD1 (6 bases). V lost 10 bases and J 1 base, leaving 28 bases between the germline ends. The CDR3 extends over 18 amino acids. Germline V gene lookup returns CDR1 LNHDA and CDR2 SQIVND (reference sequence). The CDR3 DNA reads TGTGCCATCAGTGGGCAAGGGAGGCCGGGGGCTGGGAACACTGAAGCTTTCTTT. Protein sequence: CAISGQGRPGAGNTEAFF.